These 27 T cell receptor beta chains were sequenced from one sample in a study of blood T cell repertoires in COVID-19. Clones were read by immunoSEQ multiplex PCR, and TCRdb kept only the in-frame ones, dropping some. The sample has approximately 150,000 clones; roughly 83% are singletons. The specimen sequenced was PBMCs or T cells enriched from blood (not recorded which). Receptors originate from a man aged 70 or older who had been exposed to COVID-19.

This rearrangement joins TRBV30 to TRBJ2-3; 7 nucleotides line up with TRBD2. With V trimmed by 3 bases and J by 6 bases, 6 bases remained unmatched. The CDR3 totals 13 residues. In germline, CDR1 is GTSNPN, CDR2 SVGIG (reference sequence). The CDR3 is CAWSRGGPDTQYF. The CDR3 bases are TGTGCCTGGAGCCGCGGGGGACCCGATACGCAGTATTTT.

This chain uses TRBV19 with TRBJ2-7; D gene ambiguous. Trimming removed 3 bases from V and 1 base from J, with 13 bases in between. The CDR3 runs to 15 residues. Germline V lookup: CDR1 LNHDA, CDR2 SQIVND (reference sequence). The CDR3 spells CASSISGTVSYEQYF. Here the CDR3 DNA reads TGTGCCAGTAGTATTTCGGGTACGGTTTCCTACGAGCAGTACTTC.

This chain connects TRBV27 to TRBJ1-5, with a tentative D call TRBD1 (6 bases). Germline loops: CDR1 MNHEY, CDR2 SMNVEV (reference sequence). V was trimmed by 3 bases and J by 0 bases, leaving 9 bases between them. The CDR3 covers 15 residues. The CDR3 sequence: CASSLNRDSNQPQHF. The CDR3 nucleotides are TGTGCCAGCAGTTTGAACAGGGATAGCAATCAGCCCCAGCATTTT.

The CDR3 is CASRDGQGFGYTF. As DNA, the CDR3 is TGTGCCAGCAGGGACGGACAGGGTTTCGGCTACACCTTC. The gene calls are TRBV7-9 and TRBJ1-2; 8 bases map to TRBD1. The CDR3 has 13 residues. Germline CDR1 is SEHNR and CDR2 is FQNEAQ (reference sequence). The ends lost 6 bases at V and 8 bases at J; junction bases unmatched: 8.

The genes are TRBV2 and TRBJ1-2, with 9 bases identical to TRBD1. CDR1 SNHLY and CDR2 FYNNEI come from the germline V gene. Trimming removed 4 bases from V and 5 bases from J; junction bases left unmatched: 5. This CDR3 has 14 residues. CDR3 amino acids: CASSGSGQGYGYTF. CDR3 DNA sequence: TGTGCCAGCAGTGGGTCAGGACAGGGGTATGGCTACACCTTC.

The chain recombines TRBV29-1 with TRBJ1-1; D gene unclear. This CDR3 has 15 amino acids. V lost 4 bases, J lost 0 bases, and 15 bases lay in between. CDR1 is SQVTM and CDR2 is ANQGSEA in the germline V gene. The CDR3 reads CSVGRASGMNTEAFF. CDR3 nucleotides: TGCAGCGTTGGGAGGGCAAGCGGGATGAACACTGAAGCTTTCTTT.

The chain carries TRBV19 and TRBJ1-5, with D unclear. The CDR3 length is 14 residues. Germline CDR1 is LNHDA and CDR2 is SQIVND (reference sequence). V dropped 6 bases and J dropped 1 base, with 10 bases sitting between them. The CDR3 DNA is TGTGCCAGTAGAGATGGAGTCAGCAATCAGCCCCAGCATTTT. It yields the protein CASRDGVSNQPQHF.

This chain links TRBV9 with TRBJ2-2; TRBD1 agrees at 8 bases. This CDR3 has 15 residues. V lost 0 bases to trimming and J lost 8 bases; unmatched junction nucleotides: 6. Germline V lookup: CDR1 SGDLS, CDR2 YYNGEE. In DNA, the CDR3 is TGTGCCAGCAGCGTAGAAGCAGGGGGCAGGGGGGAGCTGTTTTTT. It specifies CASSVEAGGRGELFF.

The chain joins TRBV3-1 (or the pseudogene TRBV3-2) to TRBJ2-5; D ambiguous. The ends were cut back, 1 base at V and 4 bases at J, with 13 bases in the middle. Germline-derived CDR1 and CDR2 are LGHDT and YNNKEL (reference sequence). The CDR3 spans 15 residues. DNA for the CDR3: TGTGCCAGCAGCCAAGTACTCGGTCAGGCAGAGACCCAGTACTTC. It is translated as CASSQVLGQAETQYF.

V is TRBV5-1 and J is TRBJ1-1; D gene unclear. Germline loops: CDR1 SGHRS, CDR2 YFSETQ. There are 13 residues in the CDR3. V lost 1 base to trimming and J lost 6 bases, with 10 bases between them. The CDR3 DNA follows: TGCGCCAGCAGCTTGTCGGAGATTGCTGAAGCTTTCTTT. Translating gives CASSLSEIAEAFF. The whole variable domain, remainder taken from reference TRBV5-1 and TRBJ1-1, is KAGVTQTPRYLIKTRGQQVTLSCSPISGHRSVSWYQQTPGQGLQFLFEYFSETQRNKGNFPGRFSGRQFSNSRSEMNVSTLELGDSALYLCASSLSEIAEAFFGQGTRLTVV.

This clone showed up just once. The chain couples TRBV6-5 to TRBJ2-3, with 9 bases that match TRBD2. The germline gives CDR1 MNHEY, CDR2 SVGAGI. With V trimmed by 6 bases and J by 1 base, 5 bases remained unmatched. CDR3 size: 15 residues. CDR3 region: CASRPLAGGTDTQYF. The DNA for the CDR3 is TGTGCCAGCAGACCATTAGCGGGGGGCACAGATACGCAGTATTTT.

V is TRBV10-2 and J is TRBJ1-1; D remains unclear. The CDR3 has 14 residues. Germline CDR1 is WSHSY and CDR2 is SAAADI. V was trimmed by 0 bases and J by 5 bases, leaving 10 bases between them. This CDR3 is CASSESGRLTEAFF. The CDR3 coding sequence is TGCGCCAGCAGTGAGTCGGGCAGGCTGACTGAAGCTTTCTTT.

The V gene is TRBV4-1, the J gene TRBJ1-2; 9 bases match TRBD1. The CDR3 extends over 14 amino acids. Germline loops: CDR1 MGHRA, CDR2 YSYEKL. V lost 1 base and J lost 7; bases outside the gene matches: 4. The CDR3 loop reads CASSQGTGVIGYTF. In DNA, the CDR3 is TGCGCCAGCAGCCAAGGGACAGGGGTAATTGGCTACACCTTC.

In DNA form, the CDR3 reads TGTGCCAGCAAAAGGGGAGGGGGCCAAGAGACCCAGTACTTC. It specifies CASKRGGGQETQYF. The rearrangement joins TRBV6-5 to TRBJ2-5; possibly TRBD2 for D (7 bases). Trimming took off 7 bases at V and 1 base at J, with 13 bases between the two ends. The CDR3 is made up of 14 amino acids. Germline V lookup: CDR1 MNHEY, CDR2 SVGAGI.

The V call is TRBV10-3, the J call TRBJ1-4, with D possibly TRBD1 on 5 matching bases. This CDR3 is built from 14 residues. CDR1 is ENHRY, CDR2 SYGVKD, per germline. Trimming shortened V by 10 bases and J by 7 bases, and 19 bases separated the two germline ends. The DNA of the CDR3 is TGTGCCACCGGACACCCCAATTCGACTGAAAAACTGTTTTTT. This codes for CATGHPNSTEKLFF.

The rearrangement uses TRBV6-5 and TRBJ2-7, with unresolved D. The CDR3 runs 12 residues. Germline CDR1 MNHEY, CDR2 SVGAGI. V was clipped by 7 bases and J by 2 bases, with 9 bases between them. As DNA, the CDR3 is TGTGCCAGCATGAGAGATACCTACGAGCAGTACTTC. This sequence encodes CASMRDTYEQYF.

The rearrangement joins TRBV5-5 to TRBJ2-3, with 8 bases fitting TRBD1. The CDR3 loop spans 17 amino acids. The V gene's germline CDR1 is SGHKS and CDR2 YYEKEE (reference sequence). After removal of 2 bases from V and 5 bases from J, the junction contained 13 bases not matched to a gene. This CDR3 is CASSFGSDRGLEDTQYF. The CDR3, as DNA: TGTGCCAGCAGCTTTGGGAGCGACAGGGGACTTGAAGATACGCAGTATTTT.

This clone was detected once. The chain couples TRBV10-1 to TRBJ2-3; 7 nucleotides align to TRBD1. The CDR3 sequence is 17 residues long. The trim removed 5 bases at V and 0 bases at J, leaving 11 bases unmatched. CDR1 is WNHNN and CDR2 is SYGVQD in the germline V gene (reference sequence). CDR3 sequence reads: CASSRDSTPISTDTQYF. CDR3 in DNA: TGCGCCAGCAGTCGGGACAGTACCCCTATTAGCACAGATACGCAGTATTTT.

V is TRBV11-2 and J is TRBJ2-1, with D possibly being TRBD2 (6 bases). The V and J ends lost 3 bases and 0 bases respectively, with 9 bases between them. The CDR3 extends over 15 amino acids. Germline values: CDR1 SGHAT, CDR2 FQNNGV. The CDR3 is CASSLGGASYNEQFF. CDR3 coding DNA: TGTGCCAGCAGCTTGGGCGGGGCCTCCTACAATGAGCAGTTCTTC.

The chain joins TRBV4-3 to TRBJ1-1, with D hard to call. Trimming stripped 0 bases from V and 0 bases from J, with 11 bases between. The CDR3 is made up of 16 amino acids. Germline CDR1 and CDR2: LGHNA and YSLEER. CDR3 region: CASSQDRRSLNTEAFF. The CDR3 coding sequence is TGCGCCAGCAGCCAAGATCGGCGGTCACTGAACACTGAAGCTTTCTTT.

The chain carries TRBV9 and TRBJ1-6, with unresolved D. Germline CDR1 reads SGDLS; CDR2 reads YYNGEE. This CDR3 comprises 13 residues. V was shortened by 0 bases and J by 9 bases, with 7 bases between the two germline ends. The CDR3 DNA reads TGTGCCAGCAGCGTAGAGCTCGCTTCACCCCTCCACTTT. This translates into CASSVELASPLHF. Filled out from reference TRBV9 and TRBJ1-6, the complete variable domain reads DSGVTQTPKHLITATGQRVTLRCSPRSGDLSVYWYQQSLDQGLQFLIQYYNGEERAKGNILERFSAQQFPDLHSELNLSSLELGDSALYFCASSVELASPLHFGNGTRLTVT.

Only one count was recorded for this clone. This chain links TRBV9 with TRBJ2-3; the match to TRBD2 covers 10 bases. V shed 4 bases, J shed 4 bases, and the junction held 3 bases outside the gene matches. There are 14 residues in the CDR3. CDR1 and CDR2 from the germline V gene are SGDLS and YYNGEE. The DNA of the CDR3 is TGTGCCAGCAGCAAAAGCGGGGGGGCAGATACGCAGTATTTT. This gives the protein CASSKSGGADTQYF.

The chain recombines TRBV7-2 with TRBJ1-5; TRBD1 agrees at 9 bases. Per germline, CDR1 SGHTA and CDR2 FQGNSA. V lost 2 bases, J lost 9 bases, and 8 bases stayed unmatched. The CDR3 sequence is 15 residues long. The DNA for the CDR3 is TGTGCCAGCAGCTTAACCGACAGGGGGTGGGGGCCCCAGCATTTT. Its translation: CASSLTDRGWGPQHF.

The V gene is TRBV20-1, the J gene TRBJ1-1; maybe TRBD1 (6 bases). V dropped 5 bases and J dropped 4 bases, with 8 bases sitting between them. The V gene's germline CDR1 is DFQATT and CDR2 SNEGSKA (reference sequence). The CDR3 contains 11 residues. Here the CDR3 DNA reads TGCAGTGCTTACAGGGTCACTGAAGCTTTCTTT. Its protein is CSAYRVTEAFF.

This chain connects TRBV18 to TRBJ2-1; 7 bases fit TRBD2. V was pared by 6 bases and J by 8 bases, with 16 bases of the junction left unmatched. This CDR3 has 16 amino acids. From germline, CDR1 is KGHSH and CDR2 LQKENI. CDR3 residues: CASSPTLGGTVDEQFF. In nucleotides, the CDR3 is TGTGCCAGCTCCCCAACCCTGGGGGGGACTGTGGATGAGCAGTTCTTC.

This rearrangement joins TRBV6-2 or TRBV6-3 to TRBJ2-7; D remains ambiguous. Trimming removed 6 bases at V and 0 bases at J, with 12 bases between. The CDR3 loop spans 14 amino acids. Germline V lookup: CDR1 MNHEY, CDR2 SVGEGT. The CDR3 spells CASSLDNVSYEQYF. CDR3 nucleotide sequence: TGTGCCAGCAGCTTAGATAACGTCTCCTACGAGCAGTACTTC.

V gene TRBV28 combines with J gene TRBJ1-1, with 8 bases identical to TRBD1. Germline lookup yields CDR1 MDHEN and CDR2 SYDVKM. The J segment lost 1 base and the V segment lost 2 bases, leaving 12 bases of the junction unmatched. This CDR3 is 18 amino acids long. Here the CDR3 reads CASSLLLGQGQTNTEAFF. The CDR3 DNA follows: TGTGCCAGCAGTTTACTACTCGGACAGGGACAAACGAACACTGAAGCTTTCTTT.